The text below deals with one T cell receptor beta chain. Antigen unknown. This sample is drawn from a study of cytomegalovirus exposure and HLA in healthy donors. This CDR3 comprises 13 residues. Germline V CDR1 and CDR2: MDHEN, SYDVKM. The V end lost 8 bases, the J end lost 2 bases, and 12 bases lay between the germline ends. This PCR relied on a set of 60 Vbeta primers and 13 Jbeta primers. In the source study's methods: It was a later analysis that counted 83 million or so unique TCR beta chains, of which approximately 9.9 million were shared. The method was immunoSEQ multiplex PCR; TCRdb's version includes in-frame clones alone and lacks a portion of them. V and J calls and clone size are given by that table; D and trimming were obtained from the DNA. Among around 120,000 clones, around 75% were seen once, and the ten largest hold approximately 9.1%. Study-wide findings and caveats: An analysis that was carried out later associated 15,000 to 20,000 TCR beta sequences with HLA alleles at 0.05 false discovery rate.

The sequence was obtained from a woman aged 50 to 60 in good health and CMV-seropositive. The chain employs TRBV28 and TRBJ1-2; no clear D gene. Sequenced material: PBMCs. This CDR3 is CASGLAENYGYTF. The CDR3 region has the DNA TGTGCCAGCGGATTAGCCGAAAACTATGGCTACACCTTC.